This TCR beta chain stems from a study of T cell responses to AZD1222 COVID-19 vaccine. Whole-study findings and limits: Spike regions recognized by vaccine-associated CD4 TCRs spanned the protein, led by 160-218 and 743-854. Increases in Spike-specific TCR breadth and depth were seen after two AZD1222 doses. Repertoire sampling was restricted to post-peak T cell response timepoints.

Germline V lookup: CDR1 KGHSH, CDR2 LQKENI. The CDR3 loop spans 17 amino acids. Trimming took off 3 bases at V and 0 bases at J, with 17 bases between the two ends. To note about this clone: What it recognizes is unknown.

Produced via immunoSEQ multiplex PCR; TCRdb's table is partial and in-frame only. Of some 130,000 clones in the sample, about 92% were seen once. Here the sequenced sample was peripheral blood, taken on day 0 of AZD1222 vaccination. This chain joins TRBV18 and TRBJ1-2; D is uncertain. This TCR came from an adult in good health. Here the CDR3 DNA reads TGTGCCAGCTCACCCACCCCCCCGCAGGCAACTAACTATGGCTACACCTTC. Amino acid sequence: CASSPTPPQATNYGYTF.